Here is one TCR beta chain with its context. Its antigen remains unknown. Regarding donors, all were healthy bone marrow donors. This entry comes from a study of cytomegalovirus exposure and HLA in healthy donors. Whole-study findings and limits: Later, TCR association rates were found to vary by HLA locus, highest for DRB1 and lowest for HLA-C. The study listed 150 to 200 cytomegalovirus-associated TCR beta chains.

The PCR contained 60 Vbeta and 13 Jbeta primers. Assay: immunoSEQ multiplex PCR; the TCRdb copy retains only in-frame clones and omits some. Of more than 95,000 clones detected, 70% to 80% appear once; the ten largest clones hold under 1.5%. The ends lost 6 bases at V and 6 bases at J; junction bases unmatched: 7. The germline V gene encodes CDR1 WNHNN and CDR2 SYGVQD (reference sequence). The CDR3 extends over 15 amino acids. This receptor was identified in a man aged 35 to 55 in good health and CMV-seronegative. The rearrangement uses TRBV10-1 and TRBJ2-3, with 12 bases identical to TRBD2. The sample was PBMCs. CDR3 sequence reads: CASRMTSGSSDTQYF. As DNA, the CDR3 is TGCGCCAGCAGAATGACTAGCGGGAGTTCGGATACGCAGTATTTT.